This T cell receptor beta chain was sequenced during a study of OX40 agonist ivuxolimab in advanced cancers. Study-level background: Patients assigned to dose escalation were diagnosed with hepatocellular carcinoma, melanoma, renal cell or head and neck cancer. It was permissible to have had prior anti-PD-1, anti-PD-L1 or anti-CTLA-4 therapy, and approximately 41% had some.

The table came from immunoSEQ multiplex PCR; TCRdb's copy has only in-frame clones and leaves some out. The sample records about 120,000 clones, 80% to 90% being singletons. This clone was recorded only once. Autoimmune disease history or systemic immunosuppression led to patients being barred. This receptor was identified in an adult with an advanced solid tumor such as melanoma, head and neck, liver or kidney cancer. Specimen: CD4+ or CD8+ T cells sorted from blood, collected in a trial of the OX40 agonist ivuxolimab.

The CDR3 DNA follows: TGTGCCAGCAGTACACTGAGGGATCAGCCCCAGCATTTT. Translation gives CASSTLRDQPQHF. J is TRBJ1-5 and V is TRBV6-5; D remains unclear. Trimming left V 5 bases short and J 5 bases short, with 10 bases between. This CDR3 contains 13 residues. CDR1 MNHEY and CDR2 SVGAGI come from the germline V gene.